The T cell receptor (beta chain) described here comes from a study of blood T cell repertoires in COVID-19. For the study at large: Acute and convalescent COVID-19 specimens originated in the United States, Italy and Spain. Sources were T cells, B-cell-depleted T cells, or PBMCs; the material itself was cDNA or gDNA.

Germline V gene sequence: CDR1 SGDLS, CDR2 YYNGEE. The V end was cut by 0 bases, the J end by 2 bases, with 9 bases between. This CDR3 region has 15 residues. How the authors handled the data: Amplification of reference gene primers was used by the study to estimate nucleated cell counts. Profiling relied on immunoSEQ multiplex PCR, and the TCRdb table lists in-frame clones only, not all of them. V and J calls and clone size are those listed in that table; D and trimming were worked out from the DNA. In the table there are 210,000 or so clones, over 75% of which are singletons. The sequence derives from a man aged 50 to 60 with acute or convalescent COVID-19. Sequenced: peripheral blood. The chain links TRBV9 to TRBJ1-5; D is ambiguous. CDR3: CASSVGGLGNQPQHF. The CDR3 DNA sequence: TGTGCCAGCAGCGTAGGAGGTCTGGGCAATCAGCCCCAGCATTTT.